Reported below is one T cell receptor (beta chain). Its antigen is unknown. Both about-4-week and about-12-week second-dose recipients were combined. Assay used: immunoSEQ multiplex PCR; TCRdb lists only in-frame clones, some missing. The sample lists about 110,000 clones; about 87% were seen once. The sample comes from a study of T cell responses to AZD1222 COVID-19 vaccine. Regarding the study as a whole: No day 14 peak samples; only post-peak repertoires were characterized. At baseline, seropositivity was found in only 6 or 7 AZD1222 recipients.

The source of this sequence is an adult who received the AZD1222 COVID-19 vaccine. Material: peripheral blood, obtained 28 days after the second AZD1222 dose.

In DNA, the CDR3 is TGCAGCGTTGTCTCGACCGGGTCAGAGCAGTTCTTC. Translating gives CSVVSTGSEQFF. This sequence joins TRBV29-1 and TRBJ2-1; the D is unclear. Germline CDR1 is SQVTM and CDR2 is ANQGSEA. Trimming cost V 4 bases and J 10 bases, with 14 bases left between them. CDR3 length equals 12 residues.